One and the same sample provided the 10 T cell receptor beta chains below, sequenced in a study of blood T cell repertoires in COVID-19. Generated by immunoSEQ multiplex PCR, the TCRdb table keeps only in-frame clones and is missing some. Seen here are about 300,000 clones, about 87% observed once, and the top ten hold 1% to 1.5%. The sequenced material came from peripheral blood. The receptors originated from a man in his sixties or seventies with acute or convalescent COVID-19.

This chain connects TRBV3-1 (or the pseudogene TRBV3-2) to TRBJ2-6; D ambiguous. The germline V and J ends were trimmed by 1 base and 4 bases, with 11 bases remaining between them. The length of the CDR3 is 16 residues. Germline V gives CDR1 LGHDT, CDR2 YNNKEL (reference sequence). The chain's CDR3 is CASSQGIQSGANVLTF. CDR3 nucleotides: TGTGCCAGCAGCCAAGGTATCCAGTCGGGGGCCAACGTCCTGACTTTC.

The CDR3 DNA sequence: TGTGCCAGTAGCCTTCAGGGGGCTGCTAACTATGGCTACACCTTC. Translation gives CASSLQGAANYGYTF. The chain uses TRBV19 and TRBJ1-2, with 8 bases matching TRBD1. CDR1 and CDR2 (germline): LNHDA, SQIVND (reference sequence). This CDR3 spans 15 amino acids. Trimming took 6 bases from V and 0 from J; bases not matched to a gene: 6.

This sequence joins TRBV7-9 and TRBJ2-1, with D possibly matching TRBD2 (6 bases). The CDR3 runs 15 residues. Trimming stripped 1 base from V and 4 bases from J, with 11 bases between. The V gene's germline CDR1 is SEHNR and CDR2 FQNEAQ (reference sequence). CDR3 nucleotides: TGTGCCAGCAGCTTAGTCGGGGGAAGTTACAATGAGCAGTTCTTC. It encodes CASSLVGGSYNEQFF.

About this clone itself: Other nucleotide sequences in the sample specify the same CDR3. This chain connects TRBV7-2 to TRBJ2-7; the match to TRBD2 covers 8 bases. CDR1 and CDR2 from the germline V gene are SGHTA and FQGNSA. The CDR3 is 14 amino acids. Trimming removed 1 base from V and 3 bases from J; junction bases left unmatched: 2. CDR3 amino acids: CASSLEAGGYEQYF. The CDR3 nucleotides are TGTGCCAGCAGCTTAGAGGCGGGGGGCTACGAGCAGTACTTC.

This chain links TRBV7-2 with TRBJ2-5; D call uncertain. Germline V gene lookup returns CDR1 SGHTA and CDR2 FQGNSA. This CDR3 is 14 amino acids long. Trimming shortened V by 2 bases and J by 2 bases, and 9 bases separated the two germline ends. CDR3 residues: CASSLKALQETQYF. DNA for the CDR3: TGTGCCAGCAGCTTAAAAGCTTTGCAAGAGACCCAGTACTTC. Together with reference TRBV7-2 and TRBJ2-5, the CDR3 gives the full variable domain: GAGVSQSPSNKVTEKGKDVELRCDPISGHTALYWYRQSLGQGLEFLIYFQGNSAPDKSGLPSDRFSAERTGGSVSTLTIQRTQQEDSAVYLCASSLKALQETQYFGPGTRLLVL.

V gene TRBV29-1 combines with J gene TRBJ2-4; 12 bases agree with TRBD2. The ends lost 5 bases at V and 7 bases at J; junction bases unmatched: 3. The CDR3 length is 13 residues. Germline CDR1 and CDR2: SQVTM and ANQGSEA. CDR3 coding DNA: TGCAGCGTTATACTAGCGGGGGGCAACATTCAGTACTTC. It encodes CSVILAGGNIQYF.

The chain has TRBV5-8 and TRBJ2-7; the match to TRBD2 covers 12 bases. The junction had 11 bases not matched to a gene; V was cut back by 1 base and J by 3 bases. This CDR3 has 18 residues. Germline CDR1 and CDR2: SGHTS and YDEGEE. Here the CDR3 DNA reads TGTGCCAGCAGCTTGCTAGCGGGAGGGCTAGGACTTAACTACGAGCAGTACTTC. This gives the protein CASSLLAGGLGLNYEQYF.

The CDR3 loop is CASSLGGTGPTEAFF. CDR3 bases: TGCGCCAGCAGCTTGGGTGGGACAGGGCCCACTGAAGCTTTCTTT. The chain has TRBV5-1 and TRBJ1-1; 9 bases fit TRBD1. The CDR3 has 15 amino acids. The V gene's germline CDR1 is SGHRS and CDR2 YFSETQ. Trimming at V came to 0 bases and at J to 4 bases, leaving 4 bases not matched to a gene.

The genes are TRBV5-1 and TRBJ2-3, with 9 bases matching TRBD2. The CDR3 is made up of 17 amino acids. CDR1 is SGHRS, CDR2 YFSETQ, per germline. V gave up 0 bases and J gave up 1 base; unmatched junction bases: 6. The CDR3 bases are TGCGCCAGCAGCTTGGTAGCTAGCGGGGTAGGCACAGATACGCAGTATTTT. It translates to CASSLVASGVGTDTQYF. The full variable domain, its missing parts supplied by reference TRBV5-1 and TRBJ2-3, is KAGVTQTPRYLIKTRGQQVTLSCSPISGHRSVSWYQQTPGQGLQFLFEYFSETQRNKGNFPGRFSGRQFSNSRSEMNVSTLELGDSALYLCASSLVASGVGTDTQYFGPGTRLTVL.

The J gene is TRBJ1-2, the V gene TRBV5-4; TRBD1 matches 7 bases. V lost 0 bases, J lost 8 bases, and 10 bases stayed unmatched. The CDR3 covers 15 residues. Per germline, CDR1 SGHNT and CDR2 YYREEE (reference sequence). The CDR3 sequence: CASSLVSRGTGGYTF. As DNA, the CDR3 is TGTGCCAGCAGCTTGGTTAGCAGGGGGACGGGCGGCTACACCTTC.